The clone carrying this T cell receptor beta chain came up once. V lost 6 bases, J lost 4 bases, and 11 bases stayed unmatched. The CDR3 consists of 16 residues. From germline, CDR1 is LNHDA and CDR2 SQIVND (reference sequence). This record comes from a study of blood T cell repertoires in COVID-19. Whole-study context: Samples taken during acute and convalescent COVID-19 were collected in the United States, Italy and Spain. PBMCs, B-cell-depleted T cells, or T cells provided the cDNA or gDNA that made up the material.

Original processing methods: Amplified reference gene primers provided the basis for estimating nucleated cell counts. Clones were sequenced by immunoSEQ multiplex PCR, and TCRdb holds only the in-frame ones, with some missing. For V, J and clone size, that table is used; D and trimming come from the DNA. The data hold approximately 100,000 clones, with around 89% observed a single time. This TCR came from a human donor with acute or convalescent COVID-19. The donor label of this sample is uncertain. Sequenced material: peripheral blood. The chain couples TRBV19 to TRBJ1-2, with TRBD1 matching over 10 bases. CDR3 protein: CASRTGGRSGGYGYTF. The CDR3 DNA reads as TGTGCCAGTAGGACAGGGGGCAGGTCAGGAGGCTATGGCTACACCTTC. Complete variable domain (other parts from reference TRBV19 and TRBJ1-2): DGGITQSPKYLFRKEGQNVTLSCEQNLNHDAMYWYRQDPGQGLRLIYYSQIVNDFQKGDIAEGYSVSREKKESFPLTVTSAQKNPTAFYLCASRTGGRSGGYGYTFGSGTRLTVV.